Listed below are T cell receptor beta chains from one sample, sequenced in a study of T cell responses to AZD1222 COVID-19 vaccine. Some clones are missing from TCRdb's copy, which holds only in-frame ones; the method was immunoSEQ multiplex PCR. The table has more than 150,000 clones, 85% to 95% seen once. The material was peripheral blood, obtained 28 days after the second AZD1222 dose. Receptors were obtained from an adult who received the AZD1222 COVID-19 vaccine. Both conserved end residues are part of each CDR3. Fields, in order: J gene, clone size, D gene, V gene, CDR3 protein, CDR3 DNA. The D gene is left open where the match is weak. Size is stated for part of the rows, as once, few or many counts, or as a class when the clone is expanded.

>TRBJ2-7|-|TRBD1|TRBV18
CASSPEADRASEQYF
TGTGCCAGCTCACCGGAAGCGGACAGGGCCTCCGAGCAGTACTTC
>TRBJ2-7|-|TRBD2|TRBV6-5
CASSPKRELSDEQYF
TGTGCCAGCAGTCCTAAGCGGGAGTTAAGTGACGAGCAGTACTTC
>TRBJ1-3|once|-|TRBV7-6
CASSLSYKKIGNTIYF
TGTGCCAGCAGCTTATCGTACAAGAAGATTGGAAACACCATATATTTT
>TRBJ1-4|-|-|TRBV2
CASSEALGGAGEKLFF
TGTGCCAGCAGTGAAGCGCTTGGGGGCGCAGGTGAAAAACTGTTTTTT
>TRBJ2-5|-|-|TRBV4-2
CASSLHDTGSQETQYF
TGTGCCAGCAGCCTACACGATACAGGGTCTCAAGAGACCCAGTACTTC
>TRBJ2-7|-|-|TRBV7-6
CASAAAGNYEQYF
TGTGCCAGCGCCGCCGCTGGGAACTACGAGCAGTACTTC
>TRBJ2-1|-|-|TRBV6-1
CASSESGVRNEQFF
TGTGCCAGCAGTGAAAGTGGGGTTCGGAATGAGCAGTTCTTC
>TRBJ1-4|-|-|TRBV4-1
CASSRTVGEKLFF
TGCGCCAGCAGCCGGACAGTGGGTGAAAAACTGTTTTTT
>TRBJ2-7|-|TRBD2|TRBV3-1/TRBV3-2
CASNLSGSVIFEQYF
TGTGCCAGCAACCTTAGCGGGAGCGTCATCTTCGAGCAGTACTTC
>TRBJ2-5|-|-|TRBV5-6
CASSSGGAETQYF
TGTGCCAGCAGCAGCGGAGGGGCGGAGACCCAGTACTTC
>TRBJ2-2|-|-|TRBV19
CASSMGTPNTGELFF
TGTGCCAGTAGTATGGGGACGCCCAACACCGGGGAGCTGTTTTTT
>TRBJ2-2|-|-|TRBV5-5
CASSLSVGVAGELFF
TGTGCCAGCAGCTTGAGCGTGGGGGTAGCCGGGGAGCTGTTTTTT
>TRBJ1-2|once|TRBD1|TRBV5-5
CASQRGQGGGYTF
TGTGCCAGCCAAAGGGGCCAAGGGGGCGGCTACACCTTC
>TRBJ2-7|once|-|TRBV5-1
CASSLEVAKTYEQYF
TGCGCCAGCAGCTTGGAGGTAGCGAAGACCTACGAGCAGTACTTC
>TRBJ2-5|-|-|TRBV18
CASSPVAGIQETQYF
TGTGCCAGCTCACCAGTGGCGGGGATCCAAGAGACCCAGTACTTC
>TRBJ1-4|-|-|TRBV7-9
CASSLGTATNEKLFF
TGTGCCAGCAGCTTAGGGACAGCAACTAATGAAAAACTGTTTTTT
>TRBJ2-2|-|-|TRBV3-1/TRBV3-2
CASSQVRPKRQNTGELFF
TGTGCCAGCAGCCAAGTCCGCCCGAAGAGGCAGAACACCGGGGAGCTGTTTTTT
>TRBJ1-1|-|-|TRBV10-2
CASSESHNTEAFF
TGCGCCAGCAGTGAGTCACATAACACTGAAGCTTTCTTT
>TRBJ2-7|-|TRBD1|TRBV5-1
CASRQQGEEQYF
TGCGCCAGCAGACAACAGGGGGAGGAGCAGTACTTC
>TRBJ1-4|-|-|TRBV14
CASSQGRLTQHHESGFNEKLFF
TGTGCCAGCAGCCAAGGCCGGTTAACACAGCACCACGAGTCGGGATTTAATGAAAAACTGTTTTTT
>TRBJ2-2|once|-|TRBV21-1
CASSKVGKWDITNTGELFF
TGTGCCAGCAGCAAAGTTGGGAAGTGGGACATCACGAACACCGGGGAGCTGTTTTTT
>TRBJ2-2|-|-|TRBV7-7
CASGVGTTNTGELFF
TGTGCCAGCGGTGTAGGGACCACGAACACCGGGGAGCTGTTTTTT
>TRBJ2-7|-|-|TRBV5-8
CASKLRATDEQYF
TGTGCCAGCAAGTTGAGGGCTACAGACGAGCAGTACTTC
>TRBJ2-5|-|-|TRBV12-3/TRBV12-4
CASREAGTETQYF
TGTGCCAGCAGAGAAGCAGGTACAGAGACCCAGTACTTC
>TRBJ1-4|-|TRBD1|TRBV5-5
CASSLRWSGGTNEKLFF
TGTGCCAGCAGCTTGAGGTGGTCAGGGGGGACTAATGAAAAACTGTTTTTT
>TRBJ2-6|-|TRBD2|TRBV2
CASSEQRGLSGANVLTF
TGTGCCAGCAGTGAACAGCGGGGGCTCTCTGGGGCCAACGTCCTGACTTTC
>TRBJ2-3|-|-|TRBV6-5
CASSYGWAADTQYF
TGTGCCAGCAGTTACGGTTGGGCTGCAGATACGCAGTATTTT
>TRBJ2-2|once|TRBD1|TRBV29-1
CSVSGTGVTGELFF
TGCAGCGTTTCCGGGACAGGGGTGACCGGGGAGCTGTTTTTT
>TRBJ1-2|-|TRBD1|TRBV4-1
CASSPITTGNYGYTF
TGCGCCAGCAGCCCTATCACGACAGGGAACTATGGCTACACCTTC
>TRBJ2-2|-|-|TRBV7-8
CASSFSRDTGELFF
TGTGCCAGCAGCTTTTCTAGAGACACCGGGGAGCTGTTTTTT
>TRBJ1-1|-|-|TRBV18
CASSQGLLEAFF
TGTGCCAGCTCACAGGGATTGCTAGAAGCTTTCTTT
>TRBJ2-3|-|TRBD2|TRBV11-3
CASSSGTRSTDTQYF
TGTGCCAGCAGCTCGGGGACTAGAAGCACAGATACGCAGTATTTT
>TRBJ2-3|-|TRBD2|TRBV5-8
CASSIGGLAGGTDTQYF
TGTGCCAGCAGCATCGGAGGACTAGCGGGAGGCACAGATACGCAGTATTTT
>TRBJ2-4|-|TRBD1|TRBV4-2
CASSQLWTPGGIQYF
TGTGCCAGCAGCCAACTCTGGACCCCAGGGGGCATTCAGTACTTC
>TRBJ1-5|-|-|TRBV27
CASSFFGGAGNQPQHF
TGTGCCAGCAGTTTTTTTGGGGGGGCCGGGAATCAGCCCCAGCATTTT
>TRBJ2-2|-|-|TRBV11-1
CASTWGTNTGELFF
TGTGCCAGCACCTGGGGTACGAACACCGGGGAGCTGTTTTTT
>TRBJ1-1|-|-|TRBV9
CASSVESVGWTEAFF
TGTGCCAGCAGCGTAGAGTCCGTAGGATGGACTGAAGCTTTCTTT
>TRBJ1-4|-|-|TRBV3-1/TRBV3-2
CASSPFFNEKLFF
TGTGCCAGCAGCCCTTTCTTTAATGAAAAACTGTTTTTT
>TRBJ1-2|-|-|TRBV30
CAWSPPMAGYGYTF
TGTGCCTGGAGTCCACCAATGGCGGGCTATGGCTACACCTTC
>TRBJ2-3|once|-|TRBV7-8
CASSLGQHLLTSTDTQYF
TGTGCCAGCAGCCTAGGACAGCACCTTTTAACTAGCACAGATACGCAGTATTTT
>TRBJ2-1|-|-|TRBV4-2
CASSQDQTTYYNEQFF
TGTGCCAGCAGCCAAGATCAGACTACGTACTACAATGAGCAGTTCTTC
>TRBJ2-4|-|-|TRBV18
CASSPRQEGNIQYF
TGTGCCAGCTCACCACGACAGGAAGGAAACATTCAGTACTTC
>TRBJ1-1|-|-|TRBV9
CASSVGQSATEAFF
TGTGCCAGCAGCGTCGGACAGTCGGCGACTGAAGCTTTCTTT
>TRBJ1-1|-|TRBD1|TRBV3-1/TRBV3-2
CASSQGGTGGNTEAFF
TGTGCCAGCAGCCAGGGGGGGACAGGGGGAAACACTGAAGCTTTCTTT
>TRBJ2-7|-|TRBD1|TRBV5-6
CASSTDRVTYEQYF
TGTGCCAGCAGCACTGACAGGGTCACCTACGAGCAGTACTTC